These T cell receptor beta chains were read from a single sample in a study of cytomegalovirus exposure and HLA in healthy donors. Assay used: immunoSEQ multiplex PCR; TCRdb lists only in-frame clones, some missing. The sample contains 80,000 to 100,000 clones, about 90% of which appear only once. Sequencing was done on a sample of PBMCs. These receptors were taken from a man aged 18-30 years in good health and CMV-seropositive. The CDR3 runs from the conserved cysteine through the conserved F or W. Fields, in order: J gene, V gene, clone size, D gene, CDR3 protein, CDR3 DNA. A D gene is named only where the DNA matches it firmly. Some rows have no size entry. The others give once, few or many, or a class for an expanded clone.

>TRBJ2-1|TRBV5-4|few|-
CASSLGGEKGEQFF
TGTGCCAGCAGCTTGGGGGGGGAGAAAGGTGAGCAGTTCTTC
>TRBJ2-4|TRBV10-2|-|TRBD1
CASSRQGEVNIQYF
TGCGCCAGCAGCAGACAGGGGGAGGTTAACATTCAGTACTTC
>TRBJ1-6|TRBV6-5|-|TRBD1
CASSYSTQGNSPLHF
TGTGCCAGCAGTTACTCGACACAGGGGAATTCACCCCTCCACTTT
>TRBJ2-3|TRBV28|-|-
CASSLGPDSTDTQYF
TGTGCCAGCAGTTTAGGGCCCGATAGCACAGATACGCAGTATTTT
>TRBJ2-2|TRBV27|-|-
CASSFWGGDVGELFF
TGTGCCAGCAGTTTTTGGGGAGGAGATGTCGGGGAGCTGTTTTTT
>TRBJ1-1|TRBV29-1|-|-
CSAGGANTEAFF
TGCAGCGCCGGCGGGGCGAACACTGAAGCTTTCTTT
>TRBJ2-3|TRBV10-3|-|TRBD2
CAVQLIAGGTSTDTQYF
TGTGCCGTACAATTGATAGCGGGAGGCACTAGCACAGATACGCAGTATTTT
>TRBJ2-5|TRBV27|-|TRBD2
CASSWSSGIGETQYF
TGTGCCAGCAGTTGGTCTAGCGGGATTGGAGAGACCCAGTACTTC
>TRBJ1-6|TRBV6-1|-|-
CASSGRGGNSPLHF
TGTGCCAGCAGTGGCAGGGGAGGGAATTCACCCCTCCACTTT
>TRBJ1-2|TRBV19|once|TRBD1
CASSSTGVYGYTF
TGTGCCAGTAGTTCGACAGGGGTCTATGGCTACACCTTC
>TRBJ2-7|TRBV6-5|-|TRBD1
CASSYSGTASYEQYF
TGTGCCAGCAGTTACTCGGGGACAGCTAGCTACGAGCAGTACTTC
>TRBJ2-7|TRBV7-2|-|TRBD2
CASSFTSGSGYEQYF
TGTGCCAGCAGCTTCACTAGCGGGAGCGGCTACGAGCAGTACTTC
>TRBJ2-7|TRBV5-5|-|-
CASSLAGNYEQYF
TGTGCCAGCAGCTTGGCAGGTAACTACGAGCAGTACTTC
>TRBJ2-5|TRBV10-2|-|-
CASSDRETQYF
TGCGCCAGCAGTGATAGAGAGACCCAGTACTTC
>TRBJ1-5|TRBV7-9|once|TRBD1
CASSRSDRGGNQPQHF
TGTGCCAGCAGCCGAAGCGACAGGGGCGGCAATCAGCCCCAGCATTTT
>TRBJ1-3|TRBV10-3|-|-
CATGFSGNTIYF
TGTGCCACGGGGTTCTCTGGAAACACCATATATTTT
>TRBJ1-2|TRBV19|-|-
CASSIQGYTF
TGTGCCAGTAGTATACAGGGCTACACCTTC
>TRBJ2-7|TRBV4-1|-|TRBD2
CASSQAPSGSYEQYF
TGCGCCAGCAGCCAAGCCCCTAGCGGGAGCTACGAGCAGTACTTC